This TCR beta chain was retrieved from a study of blood T cell repertoires in COVID-19. This clone was seen just once. Clones were sequenced by immunoSEQ multiplex PCR, and TCRdb holds only the in-frame ones, with some missing. This sample has about 25,000 clones, with around nine tenths found just once. Between the trimmed V and J ends, which lost 3 bases and 0 bases, there was a span of 22 bases. Germline V gene sequence: CDR1 SGHTA, CDR2 FQGNSA. This CDR3 has 19 amino acids. This receptor was taken from a man aged 70-80 years with active COVID-19. The chain uses TRBV7-2 and TRBJ2-3, with D perhaps matching TRBD2 (6 bases). Specimen: peripheral blood. The CDR3 loop is CASSLGYGGAGISTDTQYF. In nucleotides, the CDR3 is TGTGCCAGCAGCTTGGGTTACGGTGGGGCGGGGATTAGCACAGATACGCAGTATTTT.